This is a list of T cell receptor beta chains from one sample in a study of identical twins. TCRdb ran MiXCR on the 5' RACE reads and lists one entry per CDR3 protein. The sample yields 350,000 to 450,000 distinct CDR3 sequences, around 18% seen once. The sequencing sample was made of naive T cells sorted from blood. These receptors all stem from a man over 45 in good health. The CDR3 runs from the conserved cysteine through the conserved F or W. A D gene is named only where the DNA matches it firmly. Size is omitted from some rows. Given values are once, few, many or a class for expanded clones.

v_gene: TRBV4-3; abundance: .; d_gene: TRBD2; j_gene: TRBJ2-1; CDR3aa: CASSYTSGTSGDNEQFF; CDR3nt: TGCGCCAGCAGCTACACCTCCGGGACTAGCGGGGACAATGAGCAGTTCTTC
v_gene: TRBV10-3; abundance: few; d_gene: TRBD1; j_gene: TRBJ1-2; CDR3aa: CAINAGGEDGYTF; CDR3nt: TGTGCCATCAACGCAGGGGGGGAGGATGGCTACACCTTC
v_gene: TRBV5-4; abundance: .; d_gene: .; j_gene: TRBJ2-3; CDR3aa: CASSLGQGRGTQYF; CDR3nt: TGTGCCAGCAGCTTGGGTCAGGGGCGTGGTACGCAGTATTTT
v_gene: TRBV6-5; abundance: .; d_gene: .; j_gene: TRBJ2-3; CDR3aa: CASSYSFRQPRTDTQYF; CDR3nt: TGTGCCAGCAGTTACTCGTTCCGCCAACCTCGGACAGATACGCAGTATTTT
v_gene: TRBV7-2; abundance: few; d_gene: .; j_gene: TRBJ1-6; CDR3aa: CASSGPGSSYNSPLHF; CDR3nt: TGTGCCAGCAGCGGACCCGGGAGCTCCTATAATTCACCCCTCCACTTT
v_gene: TRBV19; abundance: many; d_gene: .; j_gene: TRBJ2-2; CDR3aa: CASSIGTGNTGELFF; CDR3nt: TGTGCCAGTAGTATAGGTACAGGGAACACCGGGGAGCTGTTTTTT
v_gene: TRBV29-1; abundance: many; d_gene: .; j_gene: TRBJ2-7; CDR3aa: CSVVGSSYEQYF; CDR3nt: TGCAGCGTTGTTGGGAGCTCCTACGAGCAGTACTTC
v_gene: TRBV20-1; abundance: .; d_gene: TRBD1; j_gene: TRBJ1-5; CDR3aa: CSASRTGGGQPQHF; CDR3nt: TGCAGTGCTAGTAGAACAGGGGGAGGACAGCCCCAGCATTTT
v_gene: TRBV6-1; abundance: .; d_gene: .; j_gene: TRBJ2-2; CDR3aa: CASSVIPGAGTGELFF; CDR3nt: TGTGCCAGCAGTGTAATTCCGGGGGCGGGCACCGGGGAGCTGTTTTTT
v_gene: TRBV20-1; abundance: many; d_gene: .; j_gene: TRBJ2-5; CDR3aa: CSASRGPKQETQYF; CDR3nt: TGCAGTGCCAGTCGGGGGCCCAAGCAAGAGACCCAGTACTTC
v_gene: TRBV5-6; abundance: .; d_gene: .; j_gene: TRBJ2-5; CDR3aa: CASSRTGKETQYF; CDR3nt: TGTGCCAGCAGCCGCACAGGGAAAGAGACCCAGTACTTC
v_gene: TRBV29-1; abundance: many; d_gene: .; j_gene: TRBJ2-5; CDR3aa: CSVDWPGGETQYF; CDR3nt: TGCAGCGTTGATTGGCCAGGTGGAGAGACCCAGTACTTC
v_gene: TRBV18; abundance: few; d_gene: .; j_gene: TRBJ1-1; CDR3aa: CASSLNARNTEAFF; CDR3nt: TGTGCCAGCTCACTAAACGCCAGGAACACTGAAGCTTTCTTT
v_gene: TRBV7-2; abundance: many; d_gene: .; j_gene: TRBJ2-5; CDR3aa: CASSLGARETQYF; CDR3nt: TGTGCCAGCAGCTTAGGGGCACGAGAGACCCAGTACTTC
v_gene: TRBV18; abundance: .; d_gene: TRBD1; j_gene: TRBJ2-1; CDR3aa: CASSPPSGTGGFEQFF; CDR3nt: TGTGCCAGCTCACCCCCATCCGGGACAGGGGGCTTTGAGCAGTTCTTC
v_gene: TRBV20-1; abundance: many; d_gene: TRBD2; j_gene: TRBJ2-1; CDR3aa: CSARDPLAASSYNEQFF; CDR3nt: TGCAGTGCTAGAGATCCCCTAGCGGCTAGCTCCTACAATGAGCAGTTCTTC
v_gene: TRBV5-1; abundance: many; d_gene: .; j_gene: TRBJ2-7; CDR3aa: CASTGDSYEQYF; CDR3nt: TGCGCCAGCACCGGGGACTCCTACGAGCAGTACTTC
v_gene: TRBV6-2/TRBV6-3; abundance: many; d_gene: .; j_gene: TRBJ2-1; CDR3aa: CASTSIDRSYNEQFF; CDR3nt: TGTGCCAGCACCTCAATAGACCGCTCCTACAATGAGCAGTTCTTC
v_gene: TRBV20-1; abundance: few; d_gene: TRBD2; j_gene: TRBJ2-7; CDR3aa: CSASVAGGPGREQYF; CDR3nt: TGCAGTGCCTCGGTAGCGGGAGGGCCGGGGCGCGAGCAGTACTTC
v_gene: TRBV7-9; abundance: .; d_gene: .; j_gene: TRBJ1-1; CDR3aa: CASSLFRTGYTEAFF; CDR3nt: TGTGCCAGCAGCTTATTCCGAACAGGGTACACTGAAGCTTTCTTT